This entry concerns a single T cell receptor (beta chain). What this receptor recognizes is not known. The sample holds no much larger clone one base away, and base qualities are not on file. These data originate in a study of T cells in Graves' hyperthyroidism and ophthalmopathy (dated by TCRdb to the late 2010s). Turning to the overall study: To identify TCR V-J signatures that set the groups apart, the researchers used a discovery cohort of 95 to 100 patients, made up of around 40 with Graves' ophthalmopathy and 55 to 65 with stable Graves' hyperthyroidism. Following sampling, methimazole starting at 30 mg daily was given to hyperthyroidism patients, and high-dose intravenous methylprednisolone was given to ophthalmopathy patients. TCR Vbeta CDR3 sequencing of fewer than 150 peripheral blood samples (43 ophthalmopathy, over 70 hyperthyroidism and around 17 progressor patients) is reported in the paper. The study also compared thyroid tissue and blood T-cell repertoires from about six Graves' hyperthyroidism patients. The 75 to 100 discovery patients were randomly divided into training and test sets at a 7:3 ratio. An independent validation cohort of 18 to 20 hyperthyroidism patients and approximately 17 patients who later progressed to ophthalmopathy tested prospective prediction of ophthalmopathy.

Stable Graves' hyperthyroidism was defined as the absence of progression to ophthalmopathy over 18 months of follow-up. Hyperthyroidism patients were aged 18 to 65 years and newly diagnosed, with disease duration of less than 2 months. Exclusion was applied to patients with uncontrolled infections, other autoimmune diseases, pregnancy or lactation. Clinical symptoms, serum thyroxine and TRAb, thyroid ultrasound, and orbital computed tomography formed the basis for the diagnoses. Total RNA was extracted using Trizol reagent, and RNA quality was assessed on an Agilent 2100 Bioanalyzer. Overall study results and their limits: In validation, the model predicted progression to ophthalmopathy a median of about 6.5 months before onset, with about 64% sensitivity and 72.22% specificity. Most expanded thyroid clonotypes (frequency above 0.001) were also detected in blood, a finding suggesting that blood repertoires may reflect thyroid immune responses. A model built on a 13 V-J signature distinguished ophthalmopathy from stable hyperthyroidism, reaching roughly 88% sensitivity and under 84% specificity in cross-validation and 80%/75% in testing. Sample size was not statistically predetermined, and investigators were not blinded to group allocation.

The TCR beta CDR3 regions were amplified from the RNA transcripts. The TCR CDR3 was subjected to a first round of RT-PCR using the HTBI primer set and the Qiagen OneStep RT-PCR kit. A second multiplex PCR round built the libraries, followed by size selection and purification. Sequencing of the libraries was done on an Illumina HiSeq2000 using paired-end 100 bp reads. On the study's bioinformatics: SOAPnuke was used to process the raw data, throwing out any read that contained adapters or uncalled bases, had a mean Phred below 15, or lacked an exact constant-primer or identifier match. High-quality paired reads were merged using COPE v1.2.5, and each unique nucleotide sequence was defined as a clonotype. Clonotypes were aligned to IMGT TRBV, TRBD and TRBJ reference segments using MiTCR v1.1. Analysis was restricted to V-J combinations with a frequency above 0.0001, which covered 99.2% of repertoires. The TCS score was defined as the ratio of F50 (clonal expansion) to E x V (chaos), calculated using BLOSUM62-based TCRdist between CDR3 peptides within each V-J. Welch's t-statistics and random forest reduced 500 to 650 V-J features to fewer than 15, which were used in a naive Bayes classifier (R e1071). The similarity between thyroid and blood repertoires was quantified using the Morisita-Horn index. TCRdb reran the public reads through fastp at Q25 and MiXCR, keeping productive beta chains. Each record represents a unique CDR3 protein, reported with the most common genes and DNA among its rows. The V and J calls, along with clone size, are taken from TCRdb and not from the paper's own processing. This sample gives around 580,000 distinct CDR3 sequences in total; approximately 44% of them show up just once. The ten largest make up about 8.3% of the sample.

Relative to germline, V is missing 8 bases and J is missing 3 bases, with 7 bases of the junction outside any gene match. The germline V gene encodes CDR1 DFQATT and CDR2 SNEGSKA (reference sequence). The CDR3 spans 14 residues, from the cysteine through the phenylalanine. Only the CDR3 region is kept as DNA, spanning 42 bases read in frame from base 1. The specimen sequenced was peripheral blood or thyroid tissue (not recorded which). This sequence was found in a woman between 18 and 29 years old with Graves' hyperthyroidism. The rearrangement combines TRBV20-1 with TRBJ2-1; 10 middle bases align to TRBD2. At the DNA level, the sequence is TGCAGTATAACGACTAGCGGGCTCTACAATGAGCAGTTCTTC. Translation gives CSITTSGLYNEQFF.